Below, 7 T cell receptor beta chains from the same sample are listed, as sequenced in a study of blood T cell repertoires in COVID-19. Data came from immunoSEQ multiplex PCR; TCRdb stores just in-frame clones and leaves some out. The sample has 180,000 or so clones; about 86% are singletons. The sample taken for sequencing was peripheral blood. The receptors were gathered from a woman aged 30 to 39 with active or convalescent COVID-19.

This clone turned up a few times. The sample contains more than one DNA sequence encoding this CDR3. The chain uses TRBV6-1 and TRBJ1-2, with D possibly matching TRBD1 (6 bases). The ends were cut back, 2 bases at V and 7 bases at J, with 17 bases in the middle. Germline CDR1 reads MNHNS; CDR2 reads SASEGT. This CDR3 has 15 residues. As DNA, the CDR3 is TGTGCCAGCAGTGAAATGAGTAGGGGGTGGGGTGGCTACACCTTC. It specifies CASSEMSRGWGGYTF.

The sample holds a few counts of this clone. This chain links TRBV19 with TRBJ2-1; 12 bases are a match to TRBD2. The length of the CDR3 is 16 residues. After removal of 5 bases from V and 0 bases from J, the junction contained 2 bases not matched to a gene. CDR1 and CDR2 (germline): LNHDA, SQIVND (reference sequence). The DNA of the CDR3 is TGTGCCAGTAGTGAGACTAGCGGGAGCTCCTACAATGAGCAGTTCTTC. This codes for CASSETSGSSYNEQFF.

The chain recombines TRBV11-3 with TRBJ2-1, with 10 bases identical to TRBD2. The trim removed 1 base at V and 4 bases at J, leaving 4 bases unmatched. The CDR3 contains 16 residues. CDR1 and CDR2 from the germline V gene are SGHNT and YENEEA. CDR3 DNA sequence: TGTGCCAGCAGCTTAGGCCTAGCGGGAGCTTACAATGAGCAGTTCTTC. Translated, it gives CASSLGLAGAYNEQFF.

The V and J genes are TRBV28 and TRBJ1-5; D is unresolved. V lost 7 bases and J lost 0, with 10 bases in between. The germline CDR1 and CDR2 sequences are MDHEN and SYDVKM. The CDR3 spans 14 residues. CDR3 DNA sequence: TGTGCCAGCAATCCGTATTATAGCAATCAGCCCCAGCATTTT. Protein product: CASNPYYSNQPQHF.

V is TRBV6-4 and J is TRBJ2-7, with 13 bases lining up with TRBD2. Trimming at V came to 3 bases and at J to 4 bases, leaving 9 bases not matched to a gene. In germline, CDR1 is MRHNA, CDR2 SNTAGT. This CDR3 is 17 amino acids long. The CDR3 DNA follows: TGTGCCAGCAGTGAAGTCCAGGGACTAGCGGGACAATACGAGCAGTACTTC. This gives the protein CASSEVQGLAGQYEQYF.

The rearrangement joins TRBV7-2 to TRBJ2-1, with TRBD2 matching over 7 bases. Germline V gene data show CDR1 as SGHTA and CDR2 as FQGNSA. This CDR3 comprises 14 residues. V gave up 3 bases and J gave up 9 bases; unmatched junction bases: 8. This chain's CDR3 is CASSFGRERGEQFF. DNA for the CDR3: TGTGCCAGCAGCTTTGGGCGGGAGAGGGGTGAGCAGTTCTTC.

CDR3 sequence (DNA): TGTGCCAGCAGGCAAACAGGGGCTAACTATGGCTACACCTTC. Its protein is CASRQTGANYGYTF. This rearrangement joins TRBV2 to TRBJ1-2; TRBD1 matches at 7 bases. Germline values: CDR1 SNHLY, CDR2 FYNNEI. The V segment lost 6 bases and the J segment 0 bases; nucleotides outside the gene matches: 4. This CDR3 comprises 14 residues.